This T cell receptor (beta chain) was identified in a study of blood T cell repertoires in COVID-19. The overall study: Sites in the United States, Italy and Spain provided acute and convalescent COVID-19 samples.

Per the authors' pipeline: Reference gene primer amplification gave nucleated cell count estimates. The method was immunoSEQ multiplex PCR; TCRdb's version includes in-frame clones alone and lacks a portion of them. V, J and clone size derive from that table, while D and trimming were established from the DNA sequence. This table has hundreds of thousands of clones, 89% appearing once. Two consecutive negative NP/OP PCR tests, clearance, or resolved symptoms defined Cohort 3 recovery. Germline loops: CDR1 SQVTM, CDR2 ANQGSEA. V dropped 4 bases and J dropped 5; count of bases not matched to a gene: 5. The CDR3 is made up of 13 amino acids.

V gene TRBV29-1 combines with J gene TRBJ1-1; 9 positions match TRBD1. The specimen sequenced was PBMCs or T cells enriched from blood (not recorded which). The receptor comes from a woman under 40 who had recovered from COVID-19. The CDR3 loop is CSVGGQGRTEAFF. In DNA, the CDR3 is TGCAGCGTTGGGGGACAGGGTAGGACTGAAGCTTTCTTT.